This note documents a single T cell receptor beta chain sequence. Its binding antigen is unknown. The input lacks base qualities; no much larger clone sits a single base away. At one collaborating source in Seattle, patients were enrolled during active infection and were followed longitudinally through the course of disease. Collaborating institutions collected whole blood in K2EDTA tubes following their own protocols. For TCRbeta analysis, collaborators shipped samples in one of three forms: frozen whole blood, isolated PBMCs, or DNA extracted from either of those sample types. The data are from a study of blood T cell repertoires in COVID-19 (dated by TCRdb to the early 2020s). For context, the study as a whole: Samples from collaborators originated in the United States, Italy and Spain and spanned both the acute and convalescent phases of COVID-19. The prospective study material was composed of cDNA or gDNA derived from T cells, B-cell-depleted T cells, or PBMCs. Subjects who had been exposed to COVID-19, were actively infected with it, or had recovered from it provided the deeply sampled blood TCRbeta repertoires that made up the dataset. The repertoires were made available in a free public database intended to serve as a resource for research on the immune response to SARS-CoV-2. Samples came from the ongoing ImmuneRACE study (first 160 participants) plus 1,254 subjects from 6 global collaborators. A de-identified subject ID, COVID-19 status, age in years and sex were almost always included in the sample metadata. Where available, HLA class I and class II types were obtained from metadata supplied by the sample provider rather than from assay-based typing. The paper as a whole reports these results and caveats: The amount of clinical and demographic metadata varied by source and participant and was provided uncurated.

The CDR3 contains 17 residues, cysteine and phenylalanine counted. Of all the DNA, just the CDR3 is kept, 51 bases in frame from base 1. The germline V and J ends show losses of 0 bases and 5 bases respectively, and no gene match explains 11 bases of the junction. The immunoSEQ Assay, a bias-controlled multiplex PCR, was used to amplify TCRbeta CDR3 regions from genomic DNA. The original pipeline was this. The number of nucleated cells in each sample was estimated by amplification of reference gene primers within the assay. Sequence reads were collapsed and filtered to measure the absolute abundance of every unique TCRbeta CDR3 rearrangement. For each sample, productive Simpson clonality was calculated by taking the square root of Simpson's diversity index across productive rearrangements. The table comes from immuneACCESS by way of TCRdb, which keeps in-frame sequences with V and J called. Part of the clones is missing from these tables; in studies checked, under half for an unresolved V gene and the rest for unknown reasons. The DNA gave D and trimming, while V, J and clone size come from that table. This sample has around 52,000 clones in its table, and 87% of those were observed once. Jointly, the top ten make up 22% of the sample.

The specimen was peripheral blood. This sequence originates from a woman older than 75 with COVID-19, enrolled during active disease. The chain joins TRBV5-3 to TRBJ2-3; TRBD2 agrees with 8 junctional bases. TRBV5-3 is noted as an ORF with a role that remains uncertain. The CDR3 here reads CARSLGTGTSGRDTQYF. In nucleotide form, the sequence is TGTGCCAGAAGCTTGGGAACCGGGACTAGTGGGCGAGATACGCAGTATTTT.